This T cell receptor beta chain was sequenced during a study of shared clonotypes between healthy human individuals. CD4+ cells underwent separation, giving CD45RA+ naive and CD45RA-negative memory subsets. This clone has only one observation. TCRdb's copy holds only in-frame clones and misses some; the assay was immunoSEQ multiplex PCR. Found here are some 360,000 clones, around 79% of them singletons; the top ten hold about 10%. The germline CDR1 and CDR2 sequences are SQVTM and ANQGSEA. After removal of 7 bases from V and 5 bases from J, the junction contained 11 bases not matched to a gene. The CDR3 extends over 14 amino acids.

The TCR originated in a man aged 30 to 39 in good health. This chain links TRBV29-1 with TRBJ2-5, with 9 bases fitting TRBD2. The sequencing sample was made of memory CD4+ T cells sorted from blood. The subset denotes: CD45RA-negative fraction. Here the CDR3 reads CSALGSSGIETQYF. The CDR3 DNA reads as TGCAGCGCATTAGGGTCTAGCGGGATTGAGACCCAGTACTTC.